This is a list of T cell receptor beta chains from one sample in a study of T cell responses to AZD1222 COVID-19 vaccine. Data came from immunoSEQ multiplex PCR; TCRdb stores just in-frame clones and leaves some out. The sample carries over 60,000 clones, about 88% recorded once. The sample here was peripheral blood, taken 28 days after the second dose of the MenACWY control vaccine. The receptors stem from an adult who received the MenACWY meningococcal vaccine as a control. Each CDR3 is given with its conserved first and last residue. D genes are given only for firm matches. Clone size is shown for a subset of rows, as once, few, many or a class of expanded clone.

abundance	d_gene	v_gene	len	CDR3aa
.	.	TRBV5-6	15	CASSLVIFAYNEQFF
.	.	TRBV19	13	CASSTSRGNEQFF
.	.	TRBV5-3	16	CARSSSRTENNQPQHF
.	.	TRBV19	13	CASSIALGEHLSF
.	TRBD1	TRBV11-2	16	CASSSGQGGSNQPQHF
few	TRBD1	TRBV11-3	18	CASSLVGTGIGPNYGYTF
.	.	TRBV6-6	15	CASSLYGRNTGELFF
once	TRBD1	TRBV28	16	CASSTPGTGLGEKLFF
.	.	TRBV18	14	CASSADMDNSPLHF
.	.	TRBV5-6	13	CASSLWVADTQYF
.	.	TRBV10-3	17	CAISARVLGVTGNTIYF
.	TRBD1	TRBV28	16	CASSWDSRATNEKLFF
.	.	TRBV28	14	CASSPHRFRETQYF
.	.	TRBV5-1	14	CASRERGVNEKLFF
.	TRBD1	TRBV7-6	14	CASSPLTGDAEAFF
.	TRBD1	TRBV5-4	15	CASSLQGAPNSPLHF
.	.	TRBV5-4	15	CASSGGGLGRETQYF
.	.	TRBV7-2	15	CASSLGLAGEDTQYF
.	.	TRBV7-2	14	CASSYSSYNSPLHF
.	.	TRBV29-1	16	CSVEGTDSISGNEQFF
.	.	TRBV19	14	CASSISRQSDTQYF
once	.	TRBV20-1	13	CSASGQGSYGYTF
.	.	TRBV3-1/TRBV3-2	16	CASSRDRTAFSYEQYF
.	TRBD1	TRBV2	16	CASSGQGLGKIETQYF
.	TRBD1	TRBV25-1	15	CASSSTGGVTGELFF
.	TRBD1	TRBV15	16	CATSRDGTAMNTEAFF
.	.	TRBV27	13	CASSLGQGGKLFF
.	.	TRBV6-5	14	CASSRGLGTGELFF
.	TRBD1	TRBV10-2	18	CASSGLRARGLPNSPLHF
.	TRBD2	TRBV19	13	CASTGLAGDEQYF
.	TRBD1	TRBV9	15	CASSPRTGGSYEQYF
.	.	TRBV4-3	16	CASSPSLPGRASPLHF
.	TRBD2	TRBV5-1	16	CASSQPGLAGTGELFF
.	.	TRBV2	13	CASRRGMNTEAFF